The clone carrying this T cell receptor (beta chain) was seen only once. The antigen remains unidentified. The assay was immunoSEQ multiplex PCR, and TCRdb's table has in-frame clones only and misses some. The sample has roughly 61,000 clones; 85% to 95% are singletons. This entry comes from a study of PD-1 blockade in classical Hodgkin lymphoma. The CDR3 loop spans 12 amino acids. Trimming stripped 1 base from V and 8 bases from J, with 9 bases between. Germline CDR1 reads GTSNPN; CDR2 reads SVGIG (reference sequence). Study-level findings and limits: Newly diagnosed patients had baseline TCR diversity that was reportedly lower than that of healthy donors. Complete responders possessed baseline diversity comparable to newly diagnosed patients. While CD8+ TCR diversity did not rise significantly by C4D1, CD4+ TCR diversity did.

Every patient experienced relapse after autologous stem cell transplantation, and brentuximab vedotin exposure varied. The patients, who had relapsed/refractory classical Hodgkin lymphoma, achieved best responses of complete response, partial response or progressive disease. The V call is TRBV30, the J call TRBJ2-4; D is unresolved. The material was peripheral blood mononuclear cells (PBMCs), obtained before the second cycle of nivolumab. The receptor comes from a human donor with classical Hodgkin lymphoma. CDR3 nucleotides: TGTGCCTGGAGTGAACTGGTTGACATTCAGTACTTC. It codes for CAWSELVDIQYF.